These T cell receptor beta chains were read from a single sample in a study of blood T cell repertoires in COVID-19. The method was immunoSEQ multiplex PCR; TCRdb's version includes in-frame clones alone and lacks a portion of them. The sample records over 35,000 clones, approximately 91% being singletons. Sequenced sample: peripheral blood. These receptor sequences come from a woman under 40 in a cohort sampled during active COVID-19. Both conserved end residues are part of each CDR3. D genes are given only for firm matches. Clone size is shown for a subset of rows, as once, few, many or a class of expanded clone.

j_call: TRBJ2-2
clone_size: NA
v_call: TRBV5-8
d_call: TRBD2
cdr3_aa: CASSLLAGGPRTGELFF
cdr3_nt: TGTGCCAGCAGCTTACTGGCGGGAGGGCCGCGTACCGGGGAGCTGTTTTTT

j_call: TRBJ2-2
clone_size: NA
v_call: TRBV5-1
d_call: NA
cdr3_aa: CASSAEGRAGELFF
cdr3_nt: TGCGCCAGCAGTGCGGAGGGCCGCGCCGGGGAGCTGTTTTTT

j_call: TRBJ2-3
clone_size: NA
v_call: TRBV6-2/TRBV6-3
d_call: TRBD1
cdr3_aa: CASSYGQASTDTQYF
cdr3_nt: TGTGCCAGCAGTTACGGACAGGCTAGCACAGATACGCAGTATTTT

j_call: TRBJ1-1
clone_size: NA
v_call: TRBV6-5
d_call: NA
cdr3_aa: CASKPYNRNTEAFF
cdr3_nt: TGTGCCAGCAAGCCTTATAACAGGAACACTGAAGCTTTCTTT

j_call: TRBJ2-2
clone_size: NA
v_call: TRBV24-1
d_call: NA
cdr3_aa: CATSAQGRSGELFF
cdr3_nt: TGTGCCACCAGTGCTCAGGGTCGAAGCGGGGAGCTGTTTTTT

j_call: TRBJ2-3
clone_size: NA
v_call: TRBV10-1
d_call: NA
cdr3_aa: CASRTSEGVRFDTQYF
cdr3_nt: TGCGCCAGCAGGACTTCCGAGGGAGTGAGATTTGATACGCAGTATTTT

j_call: TRBJ1-1
clone_size: NA
v_call: TRBV27
d_call: TRBD1
cdr3_aa: CASSQDRALPMNTEAFF
cdr3_nt: TGTGCCAGCAGTCAGGACAGGGCCTTACCCATGAACACTGAAGCTTTCTTT

j_call: TRBJ2-1
clone_size: NA
v_call: TRBV12-5
d_call: TRBD1
cdr3_aa: CASGRQGLSYNEQFF
cdr3_nt: TGTGCTAGTGGTAGACAGGGGCTCTCCTACAATGAGCAGTTCTTC

j_call: TRBJ2-7
clone_size: NA
v_call: TRBV13
d_call: TRBD2
cdr3_aa: CASSLGATSGTYEQYF
cdr3_nt: TGTGCCAGCAGCTTAGGCGCGACTAGCGGAACCTACGAGCAGTACTTC

j_call: TRBJ1-4
clone_size: NA
v_call: TRBV10-3
d_call: NA
cdr3_aa: CAISEFRLLTEDATNEKLFF
cdr3_nt: TGTGCCATCAGTGAGTTTCGTTTACTAACTGAAGATGCAACTAATGAAAAACTGTTTTTT

j_call: TRBJ1-5
clone_size: NA
v_call: TRBV18
d_call: NA
cdr3_aa: CASSPGEGQPQHF
cdr3_nt: TGTGCCAGCTCACCCGGGGAGGGTCAGCCCCAGCATTTT

j_call: TRBJ2-1
clone_size: NA
v_call: TRBV5-1
d_call: TRBD1
cdr3_aa: CASSPYTGTGTYNEQFF
cdr3_nt: TGCGCCAGCAGCCCGTATACCGGGACAGGGACCTACAATGAGCAGTTCTTC

j_call: TRBJ1-3
clone_size: NA
v_call: TRBV30
d_call: NA
cdr3_aa: CAWTLGNTIYF
cdr3_nt: TGTGCCTGGACTCTCGGGAACACCATATATTTT

j_call: TRBJ1-1
clone_size: NA
v_call: TRBV19
d_call: NA
cdr3_aa: CASSITRNTEAFF
cdr3_nt: TGTGCCAGTAGTATTACAAGGAACACTGAAGCTTTCTTT

j_call: TRBJ1-1
clone_size: NA
v_call: TRBV19
d_call: NA
cdr3_aa: CASSGGLGNTEAFF
cdr3_nt: TGTGCCAGTAGTGGGGGGTTGGGGAACACTGAAGCTTTCTTT

j_call: TRBJ2-2
clone_size: NA
v_call: TRBV7-2
d_call: TRBD2
cdr3_aa: CASSRRGGPSTGELFF
cdr3_nt: TGTGCCAGCAGCCGCCGGGGGGGGCCCAGCACCGGGGAGCTGTTTTTT

j_call: TRBJ2-7
clone_size: once
v_call: TRBV6-5
d_call: TRBD2
cdr3_aa: CAFRVLRDYSYEQYF
cdr3_nt: TGTGCCTTTCGTGTCCTAAGGGACTATTCCTACGAGCAGTACTTC

j_call: TRBJ2-1
clone_size: NA
v_call: TRBV4-3
d_call: NA
cdr3_aa: CASSRDTGVQVGNEQFF
cdr3_nt: TGCGCCAGCAGCCGGGACACCGGGGTTCAAGTTGGCAATGAGCAGTTCTTC

j_call: TRBJ2-5
clone_size: NA
v_call: TRBV7-7
d_call: NA
cdr3_aa: CASSFTRDFQETQYF
cdr3_nt: TGTGCTAGCAGCTTCACCAGGGACTTTCAAGAGACCCAGTACTTC

j_call: TRBJ2-7
clone_size: NA
v_call: TRBV19
d_call: TRBD1
cdr3_aa: CASSILPDGTGHHEQYF
cdr3_nt: TGTGCCAGTAGTATCCTCCCTGACGGGACAGGTCACCACGAGCAGTACTTC

j_call: TRBJ2-3
clone_size: NA
v_call: TRBV7-2
d_call: NA
cdr3_aa: CASSYGGSTDTQYF
cdr3_nt: TGTGCCAGCAGCTACGGCGGAAGCACAGATACGCAGTATTTT

j_call: TRBJ2-7
clone_size: NA
v_call: TRBV5-1
d_call: TRBD1
cdr3_aa: CASSPGQGVKQYF
cdr3_nt: TGCGCCAGCAGCCCGGGACAGGGGGTGAAGCAGTACTTC

j_call: TRBJ2-1
clone_size: NA
v_call: TRBV2
d_call: TRBD2
cdr3_aa: CASSERVAGDVMGNNEQFF
cdr3_nt: TGTGCCAGCAGTGAGAGGGTAGCGGGAGATGTTATGGGAAACAATGAGCAGTTCTTC

j_call: TRBJ1-5
clone_size: NA
v_call: TRBV7-9
d_call: TRBD1
cdr3_aa: CASSPGTGHQPQHF
cdr3_nt: TGTGCCAGCAGCCCCGGGACAGGGCATCAGCCCCAGCATTTT

j_call: TRBJ2-7
clone_size: NA
v_call: TRBV19
d_call: NA
cdr3_aa: CASSTRTASYEQYF
cdr3_nt: TGTGCCAGTAGTACTAGGACAGCCTCCTACGAGCAGTACTTC

j_call: TRBJ1-2
clone_size: NA
v_call: TRBV3-1/TRBV3-2
d_call: TRBD1
cdr3_aa: CASNRQGNYGYTF
cdr3_nt: TGTGCCAGCAACAGACAGGGCAACTATGGCTACACCTTC

j_call: TRBJ2-6
clone_size: NA
v_call: TRBV25-1
d_call: NA
cdr3_aa: CASSETGVLTGANVLTF
cdr3_nt: TGTGCCAGCAGTGAAACTGGAGTATTAACGGGGGCCAACGTCCTGACTTTC

j_call: TRBJ2-3
clone_size: NA
v_call: TRBV18
d_call: TRBD1
cdr3_aa: CASSPRGTGSTDTQYF
cdr3_nt: TGTGCCAGCTCACCGCGCGGGACAGGGAGCACAGATACGCAGTATTTT